What follows describes a single TCR beta chain. These data originate in a study of blood T cell repertoires in COVID-19. Study as a whole: PBMCs, B-cell-depleted T cells, or T cells provided the cDNA or gDNA that made up the material.

V lost 4 bases and J 1 base, leaving 19 bases between the germline ends. Germline assignment: CDR1 LNHNV and CDR2 YYDKDF (reference sequence). The CDR3 totals 17 residues. Libraries were prepared by immunoSEQ multiplex PCR; TCRdb keeps only in-frame clonotypes and omits some of them. This table has 130,000 or so clones, roughly four fifths appearing once. The receptor was isolated from a woman aged 55 to 70 with acute or convalescent COVID-19. V usage is TRBV15 and J usage is TRBJ1-1, with D possibly matching TRBD1 (5 bases). Sequencing was carried out using peripheral blood. CDR3 sequence: CATSTGGAGGRNTEAFF. DNA of the CDR3: TGTGCCACCAGCACAGGAGGGGCTGGGGGGAGGAACACTGAAGCTTTCTTT.